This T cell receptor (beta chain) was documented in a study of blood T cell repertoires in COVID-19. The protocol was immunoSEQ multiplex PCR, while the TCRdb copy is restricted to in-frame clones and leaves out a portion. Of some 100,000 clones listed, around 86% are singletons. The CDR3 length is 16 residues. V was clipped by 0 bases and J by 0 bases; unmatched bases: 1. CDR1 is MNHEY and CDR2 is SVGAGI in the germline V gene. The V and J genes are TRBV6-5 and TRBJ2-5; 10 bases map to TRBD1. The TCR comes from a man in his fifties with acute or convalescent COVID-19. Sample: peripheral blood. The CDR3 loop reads CASSYSTGGHQETQYF. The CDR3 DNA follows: TGTGCCAGCAGTTACTCGACAGGGGGCCACCAAGAGACCCAGTACTTC.